This is a list of T cell receptor beta chains from one sample in a study of T-cell memory formation after mild COVID-19. TCRdb re-derived calls from the 5' RACE reads in MiXCR, one entry per CDR3 protein. Of around 370,000 distinct CDR3 sequences in the sample, under 25% are singletons; the top ten hold around 12%. Sequencing input: PBMCs or a T cell subset sorted from them (not recorded which). The receptors originated from an adult woman who had mild COVID-19 (a few samples of this study predate the infection). Cell type and time point are not known. CDR3s include the opening cysteine and the closing phenylalanine or tryptophan. Each record gives: clone size, J gene, V gene, D gene, CDR3 DNA, CDR3 protein. A D gene is named only where the DNA matches it firmly. The size field is filled for only some rows; it gives once, few, many or a size class.

>few|TRBJ2-5|TRBV7-3|TRBD1
TGTGCCAGCAGCCCGGACAGGGGCGGCCAAGAGACCCAGTACTTC
CASSPDRGGQETQYF
>.|TRBJ2-1|TRBV10-3|.
TGTGCCATCAGTGCCGGGACCGAAGCCTACAATGAGCAGTTCTTC
CAISAGTEAYNEQFF
>.|TRBJ2-3|TRBV20-1|TRBD1
TGCAGTGCTCCAGGGGGTACTCTCAAGAGAGATACGCAGTATTTT
CSAPGGTLKRDTQYF
>.|TRBJ2-7|TRBV9|.
TGTGCCAGCAGCGTAGTAGCGGCCTCCTACGAGCAGTACTTC
CASSVVAASYEQYF
>.|TRBJ2-3|TRBV6-5|.
TGTGCCAGCAGTTACTCGCAGGGACCCACAGATACGCAGTATTTT
CASSYSQGPTDTQYF
>few|TRBJ2-3|TRBV7-9|.
TGTGCCAGCAGCCGAGCGGTGGGGGGCCCCACAGATACGCAGTATTTT
CASSRAVGGPTDTQYF
>.|TRBJ1-2|TRBV19|TRBD1
TGTGCCAGTAGTTCGGGACAGGGGATAGACTATGGCTACACCTTC
CASSSGQGIDYGYTF
>medium-sized|TRBJ2-2|TRBV4-2|TRBD2
TGTGCCAGCAGCCAAGGAGGGACTAGCGGGAAAACCGGGGAGCTGTTTTTT
CASSQGGTSGKTGELFF
>few|TRBJ2-4|TRBV6-5|TRBD1
TGTGCCAGCAGTCGCGACCGGGACAGGGTCTTAGCCAAAAACATTCAGTACTTC
CASSRDRDRVLAKNIQYF
>.|TRBJ1-4|TRBV4-3|.
TGCGCCAGCAGCCAAGCGTTTGGGGCTTTTTACGAGGCTAATGAAAAACTGTTTTTT
CASSQAFGAFYEANEKLFF
>few|TRBJ2-5|TRBV4-2|.
TGTGCCAGCAGCCAAGGGACCAGGGACTCCGCGGAGAGCCAGTACTTC
CASSQGTRDSAESQYF
>.|TRBJ2-3|TRBV6-1|TRBD2
TGTGCCAGCAGTGATAGGGGAGGGAGGGATACGCAGTATTTT
CASSDRGGRDTQYF
>many|TRBJ1-2|TRBV7-9|.
TGTGCCAGCAGCTTAGTGTCGGGATACTATGGCTACACCTTC
CASSLVSGYYGYTF
>.|TRBJ2-5|TRBV25-1|.
TGTGCCAGCAGTGTGAGCCAAGAGACCCAGTACTTC
CASSVSQETQYF
>.|TRBJ2-1|TRBV27|TRBD2
TGTGCCAGCACCCCGGACACTTACTTAATAGCGGGAGTCCCCTACAATGAGCAGTTCTTC
CASTPDTYLIAGVPYNEQFF
>once|TRBJ1-3|TRBV15|.
TGTGCCACACGGGTCTCCTCTGGAAACACCATATATTTT
CATRVSSGNTIYF
>few|TRBJ2-1|TRBV5-1|.
TGCGCCAGCGGTCCGGTCCTAGGGGGCTACAATGAGCAGTTCTTC
CASGPVLGGYNEQFF